The sequence of this T cell receptor (beta chain) was determined in a study of T-cell reconstitution after alpha-beta-depleted transplantation in children. Unique molecular identifiers were incorporated during preparation of the TCRbeta library. TCRdb used MiXCR to reprocess the PCR reads, holding one entry per CDR3 protein. The sample has about 980,000 distinct CDR3 sequences; about 30% are singletons. This clonotype was counted at least ten times. J gave up 1 base and V 2 bases, and 24 bases lay outside the gene matches. CDR1 SGHVS and CDR2 FNYEAQ come from the germline V gene. The CDR3 has 22 residues.

The V and J genes are TRBV7-6 and TRBJ2-5; TRBD2 aligns across 8 bases. The clonotype originates from a boy less than two years old who had a stem cell transplant for SCID, so the T cells may come from the graft donor. The sequenced sample was PBMCs, mostly from graft donor cells, obtained 360 days after TCRalphabeta/CD19-depleted stem cell transplant. The DNA of the CDR3 is TGTGCCAGCAGCTTATTGATAAGCACTAGCGGCTTACACCCCACCATCCAAGAGACCCAGTACTTC. Translated, it gives CASSLLISTSGLHPTIQETQYF.